The sequence of this T cell receptor (beta chain) was determined in a study of technical replicates of blood from several donors. This CDR3 is built from 13 residues. V was shortened by 5 bases and J by 0 bases, with 10 bases between the two germline ends. Germline CDR1 GTSNPN, CDR2 SVGIG (reference sequence). Profiling relied on immunoSEQ multiplex PCR, and the TCRdb table lists in-frame clones only, not all of them. The top ten hold nearly 4% of the sample, which has some 80,000 clones, roughly four fifths seen once. This TCR was sampled from a human donor in good health. Some clones in this sample may be carry-over from other donors' samples. The genes are TRBV30 and TRBJ1-1, with D possibly being TRBD1 (5 bases). The sequencing input was PBMCs. The CDR3, as DNA: TGTGCCTGGGAAACAGGATTGAACACTGAAGCTTTCTTT. This sequence encodes CAWETGLNTEAFF.